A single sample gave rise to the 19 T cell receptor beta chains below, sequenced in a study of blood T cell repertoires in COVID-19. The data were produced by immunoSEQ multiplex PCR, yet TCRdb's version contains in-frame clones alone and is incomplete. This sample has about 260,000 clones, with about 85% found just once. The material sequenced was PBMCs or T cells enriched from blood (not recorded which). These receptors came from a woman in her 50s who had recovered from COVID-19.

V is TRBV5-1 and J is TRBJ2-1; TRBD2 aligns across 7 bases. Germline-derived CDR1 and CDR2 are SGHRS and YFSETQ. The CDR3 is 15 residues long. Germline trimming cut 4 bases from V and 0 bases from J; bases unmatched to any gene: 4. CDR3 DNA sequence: TGCGCCAGCAGCGGGAGGACTAGCTCCTACAATGAGCAGTTCTTC. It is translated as CASSGRTSSYNEQFF.

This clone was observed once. The chain's CDR3 is CASSLKDRGAGELFF. The CDR3 nucleotides are TGTGCCAGTAGTCTAAAGGACAGGGGGGCCGGGGAGCTGTTTTTT. V and J are TRBV19 and TRBJ2-2, with 10 bases fitting TRBD1. This CDR3 has 15 amino acids. J was trimmed by 6 bases and V by 5 bases; bases with no gene match: 6. Per the germline V gene, CDR1 is LNHDA and CDR2 is SQIVND (reference sequence).

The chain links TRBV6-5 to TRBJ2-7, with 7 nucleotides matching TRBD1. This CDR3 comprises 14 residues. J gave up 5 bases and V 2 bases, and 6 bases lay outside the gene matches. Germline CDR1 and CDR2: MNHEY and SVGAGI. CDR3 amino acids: CASSYDRVSNEQYF. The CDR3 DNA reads TGTGCCAGCAGTTACGACAGGGTGAGCAACGAGCAGTACTTC.

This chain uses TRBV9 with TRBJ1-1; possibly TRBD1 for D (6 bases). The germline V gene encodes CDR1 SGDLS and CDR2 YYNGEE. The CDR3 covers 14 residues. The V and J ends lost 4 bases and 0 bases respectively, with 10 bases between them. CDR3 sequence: CASSTRGMNTEAFF. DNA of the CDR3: TGTGCCAGCAGCACCAGGGGCATGAACACTGAAGCTTTCTTT. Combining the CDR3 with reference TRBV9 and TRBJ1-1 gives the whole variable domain DSGVTQTPKHLITATGQRVTLRCSPRSGDLSVYWYQQSLDQGLQFLIQYYNGEERAKGNILERFSAQQFPDLHSELNLSSLELGDSALYFCASSTRGMNTEAFFGQGTRLTVV.

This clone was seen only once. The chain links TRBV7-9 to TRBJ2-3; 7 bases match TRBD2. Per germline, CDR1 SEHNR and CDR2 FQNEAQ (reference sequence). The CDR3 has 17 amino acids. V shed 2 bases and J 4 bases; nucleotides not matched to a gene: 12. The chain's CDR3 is CASSLLTSPSGADTQYF. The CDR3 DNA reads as TGTGCCAGCAGCTTACTGACAAGCCCTAGCGGCGCAGATACGCAGTATTTT.

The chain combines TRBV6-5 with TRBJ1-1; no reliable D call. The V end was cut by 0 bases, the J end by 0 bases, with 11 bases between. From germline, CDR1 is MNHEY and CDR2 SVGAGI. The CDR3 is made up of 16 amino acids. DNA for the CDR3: TGTGCCAGCAGTTACTCGGCGGCTTCTCTGAACACTGAAGCTTTCTTT. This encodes CASSYSAASLNTEAFF.

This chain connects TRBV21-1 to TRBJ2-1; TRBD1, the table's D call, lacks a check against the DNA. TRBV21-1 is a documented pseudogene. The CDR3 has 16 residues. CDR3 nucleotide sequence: TGTGCCAGCAGCGATGGATTATTCGACAGGTACAATGAGCAGTTCTTC. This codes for CASSDGLFDRYNEQFF.

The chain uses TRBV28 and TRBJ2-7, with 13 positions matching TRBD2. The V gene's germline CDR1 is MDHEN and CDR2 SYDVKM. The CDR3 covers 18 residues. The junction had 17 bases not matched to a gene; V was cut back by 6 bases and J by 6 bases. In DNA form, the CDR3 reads TGTGCCAGCAGCTCGCGGACTAGCGGGAGAATCCCGGTCTCCGAGCAGTACTTC. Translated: CASSSRTSGRIPVSEQYF.

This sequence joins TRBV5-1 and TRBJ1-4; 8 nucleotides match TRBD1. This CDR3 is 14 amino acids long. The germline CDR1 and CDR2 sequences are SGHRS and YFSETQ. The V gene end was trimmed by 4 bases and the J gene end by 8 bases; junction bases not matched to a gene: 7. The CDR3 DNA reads TGCGCCAGCAGCGAGGACAGGGCGGGCGAAAAACTGTTTTTT. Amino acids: CASSEDRAGEKLFF.

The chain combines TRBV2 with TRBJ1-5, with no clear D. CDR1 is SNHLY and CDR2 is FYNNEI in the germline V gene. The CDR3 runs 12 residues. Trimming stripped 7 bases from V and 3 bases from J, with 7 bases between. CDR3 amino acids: CASKQDNQPQHF. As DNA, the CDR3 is TGTGCCAGCAAGCAGGACAATCAGCCCCAGCATTTT.

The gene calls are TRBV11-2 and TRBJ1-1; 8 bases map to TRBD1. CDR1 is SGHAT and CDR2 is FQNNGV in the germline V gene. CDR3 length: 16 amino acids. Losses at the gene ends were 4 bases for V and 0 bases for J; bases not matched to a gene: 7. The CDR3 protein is CASSSTGGRMNTEAFF. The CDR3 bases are TGTGCCAGCAGCTCTACAGGGGGGAGGATGAACACTGAAGCTTTCTTT. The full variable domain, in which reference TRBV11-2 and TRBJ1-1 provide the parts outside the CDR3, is EAGVAQSPRYKIIEKRQSVAFWCNPISGHATLYWYQQILGQGPKLLIQFQNNGVVDDSQLPKDRFSAERLKGVDSTLKIQPAKLEDSAVYLCASSSTGGRMNTEAFFGQGTRLTVV.

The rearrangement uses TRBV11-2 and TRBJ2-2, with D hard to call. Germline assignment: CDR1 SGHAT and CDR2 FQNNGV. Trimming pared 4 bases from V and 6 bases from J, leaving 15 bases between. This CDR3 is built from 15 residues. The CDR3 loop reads CASSSQGSSAGELFF. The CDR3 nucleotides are TGTGCCAGCAGCTCCCAAGGCTCCAGCGCCGGGGAGCTGTTTTTT.

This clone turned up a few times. The CDR3 DNA follows: TGTGCCAGCAGCTCGGGGGCTAGCGGGAGGTCAGATACGCAGTATTTT. Protein product: CASSSGASGRSDTQYF. The chain recombines TRBV7-9 with TRBJ2-3; TRBD2 matches at 11 bases. Germline V gives CDR1 SEHNR, CDR2 FQNEAQ (reference sequence). V lost 4 bases to trimming and J lost 4 bases; unmatched junction nucleotides: 7. The CDR3 loop spans 16 amino acids. The variable domain in full, completed from reference TRBV7-9 and TRBJ2-3, reads DTGVSQNPRHKITKRGQNVTFRCDPISEHNRLYWYRQTLGQGPEFLTYFQNEAQLEKSRLLSDRFSAERPKGSFSTLEIQRTEQGDSAMYLCASSSGASGRSDTQYFGPGTRLTVL.

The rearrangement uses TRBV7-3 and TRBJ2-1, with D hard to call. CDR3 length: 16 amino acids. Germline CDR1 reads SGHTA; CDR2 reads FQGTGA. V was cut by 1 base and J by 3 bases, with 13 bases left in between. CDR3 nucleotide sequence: TGTGCCAGCAGCTTAATATCTCTGGAGAGCTACAATGAGCAGTTCTTC. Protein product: CASSLISLESYNEQFF.

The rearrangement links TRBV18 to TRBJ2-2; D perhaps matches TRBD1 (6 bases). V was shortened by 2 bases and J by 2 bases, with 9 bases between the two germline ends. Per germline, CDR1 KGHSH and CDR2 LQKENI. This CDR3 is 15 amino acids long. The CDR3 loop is CASSPNRDNTGELFF. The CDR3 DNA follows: TGTGCCAGCTCACCAAACAGGGACAACACCGGGGAGCTGTTTTTT.

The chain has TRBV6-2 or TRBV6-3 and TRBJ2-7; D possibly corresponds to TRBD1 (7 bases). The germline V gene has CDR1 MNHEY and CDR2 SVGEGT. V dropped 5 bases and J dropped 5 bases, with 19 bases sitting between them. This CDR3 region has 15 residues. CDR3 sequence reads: CASSGPGGIGDEQYF. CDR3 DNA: TGTGCCAGCAGTGGTCCAGGGGGGATCGGCGACGAGCAGTACTTC.

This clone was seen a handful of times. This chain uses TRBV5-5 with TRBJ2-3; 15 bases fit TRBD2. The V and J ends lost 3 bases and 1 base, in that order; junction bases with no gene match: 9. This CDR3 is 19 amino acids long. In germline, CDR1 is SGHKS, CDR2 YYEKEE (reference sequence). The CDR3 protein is CASSSEGLAGGRGTDTQYF. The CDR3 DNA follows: TGTGCCAGCAGCTCAGAAGGACTAGCGGGAGGGCGGGGCACAGATACGCAGTATTTT.

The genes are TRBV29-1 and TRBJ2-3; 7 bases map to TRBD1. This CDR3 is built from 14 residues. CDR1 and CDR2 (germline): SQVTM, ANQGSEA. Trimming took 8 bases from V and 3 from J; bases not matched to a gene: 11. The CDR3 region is CSSRKGTVTDTQYF. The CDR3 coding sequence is TGCAGCTCCCGAAAAGGGACAGTGACAGATACGCAGTATTTT.

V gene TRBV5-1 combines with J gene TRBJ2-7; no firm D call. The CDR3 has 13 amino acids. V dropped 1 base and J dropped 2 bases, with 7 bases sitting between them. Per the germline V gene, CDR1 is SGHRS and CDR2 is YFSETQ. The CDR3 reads CASSLYTPYEQYF. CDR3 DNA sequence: TGCGCCAGCAGCTTGTACACCCCCTACGAGCAGTACTTC.